This TCR beta chain was found in a study of blood T cell repertoires in COVID-19. CDR3 length equals 12 residues. V was cut by 2 bases and J by 6 bases, with 6 bases left in between. CDR1 is SGDLS and CDR2 is YYNGEE in the germline V gene. Assay used: immunoSEQ multiplex PCR; TCRdb lists only in-frame clones, some missing. There are about 120,000 clones in the sample; around 83% occur only once, and approximately 3.6% lies in the top ten. The source of this sequence is a woman aged 25 to 39 who had recovered from COVID-19. This chain links TRBV9 with TRBJ2-1, with D unresolved. Material: PBMCs or T cells enriched from blood (not recorded which). The DNA for the CDR3 is TGTGCCAGCAGCGTCCAATTCAATGAGCAGTTCTTC. Amino acid sequence: CASSVQFNEQFF.